These 21 T cell receptor beta chains were all obtained from the same sample, sequenced in a study of memory CD8 T cells in hepatitis C reinfection. Time point noted: late/post reinfection, 12 to 24 weeks after detection. Sorted cells were sequenced directly ex vivo without any in vitro expansion. Method: immunoSEQ multiplex PCR; TCRdb's copy keeps in-frame clones and lacks some. The sample records about 43,000 clones, roughly nine tenths being singletons. The sample comprised naive CD8+ T cells sorted from blood. Every receptor here comes from a man younger than 30 with hepatitis C virus infection.

About this clone: Other nucleotide sequences from this sample produce the same CDR3. The chain recombines TRBV4-3 with TRBJ2-1; 11 nucleotides agree with TRBD1. The germline V gene encodes CDR1 LGHNA and CDR2 YSLEER. CDR3 length equals 15 residues. The trim removed 2 bases at V and 8 bases at J, leaving 5 bases unmatched. The CDR3 spells CASSQLRDRGDEQFF. The CDR3 DNA reads as TGCGCCAGCAGCCAATTACGGGACAGGGGGGATGAGCAGTTCTTC.

This sequence joins TRBV6-5 and TRBJ1-1, with D tentatively TRBD1 (5 bases). The V gene's germline CDR1 is MNHEY and CDR2 SVGAGI. Trimming stripped 1 base from V and 3 bases from J, with 15 bases between. This CDR3 is built from 16 residues. The CDR3 DNA is TGTGCCAGCAGTTACTTGACCGAGCTGGGGCACACTGAAGCTTTCTTT. It yields the protein CASSYLTELGHTEAFF.

DNA of the CDR3: TGTGCCTGGAGCTGGGGGGACACAGATACGCAGTATTTT. It encodes CAWSWGDTDTQYF. The chain recombines TRBV30 with TRBJ2-3; tentative D call: TRBD2 (6 bases). The length of the CDR3 is 13 residues. CDR1 is GTSNPN, CDR2 SVGIG, per germline (reference sequence). Trimming removed 3 bases from V and 2 bases from J, with 9 bases in between.

The chain has TRBV5-1 and TRBJ2-2, with 7 bases aligning to TRBD2. Germline assignment: CDR1 SGHRS and CDR2 YFSETQ. The CDR3 totals 16 residues. V shed 5 bases, J shed 2 bases, and the junction held 9 bases outside the gene matches. Written as DNA, the CDR3 is TGCGCCAGCAGACGGGAGGAGGGGACCAACACCGGGGAGCTGTTTTTT. This codes for CASRREEGTNTGELFF. Based on the CDR3 plus reference TRBV5-1 and TRBJ2-2, the full variable domain is KAGVTQTPRYLIKTRGQQVTLSCSPISGHRSVSWYQQTPGQGLQFLFEYFSETQRNKGNFPGRFSGRQFSNSRSEMNVSTLELGDSALYLCASRREEGTNTGELFFGEGSRLTVL.

A note on this clone: The same CDR3 arises from other DNA sequences in this sample as well. The chain is built from TRBV2 and TRBJ1-5; the D gene is possibly TRBD1 (5 bases). V was pared by 4 bases and J by 0 bases, with 7 bases between. The CDR3 is made up of 14 amino acids. Germline V gene lookup returns CDR1 SNHLY and CDR2 FYNNEI. CDR3 DNA sequence: TGTGCCAGCAGTGGGGGGGATAGCAATCAGCCCCAGCATTTT. It yields the protein CASSGGDSNQPQHF.

The table lists this clone with a few counts. V usage is TRBV4-1 and J usage is TRBJ1-1, with D perhaps matching TRBD1 (6 bases). Germline CDR1 is MGHRA and CDR2 is YSYEKL. The CDR3 has 12 amino acids. The germline V and J ends were trimmed by 4 bases and 7 bases, with 10 bases remaining between them. The CDR3 spells CASSRTGIEAFF. The CDR3 DNA sequence: TGCGCCAGCAGCCGCACAGGGATTGAAGCTTTCTTT.

The gene calls are TRBV6-5 and TRBJ2-7; D is possibly TRBD1 (5 bases). Germline CDR1 MNHEY, CDR2 SVGAGI. This CDR3 has 13 residues. Trimming cost V 5 bases and J 6 bases, with 14 bases left between them. In nucleotides, the CDR3 is TGTGCCAGCAGTAAGACAGCTTTGGGCGAGCAGTACGTC. As protein: CASSKTALGEQYV.

J is TRBJ2-3 and V is TRBV9; no firm D call. The CDR3 spans 13 residues. V lost 2 bases and J lost 3, with 7 bases in between. CDR1 and CDR2 from the germline V gene are SGDLS and YYNGEE. This CDR3 reads CASSVKRTDTQYF. The CDR3 coding sequence is TGTGCCAGCAGCGTTAAGAGAACAGATACGCAGTATTTT.

The V and J genes are TRBV6-6 and TRBJ1-4; TRBD1 matches at 11 bases. Germline V gene lookup returns CDR1 MNHNY and CDR2 SVGAGI (reference sequence). Losses at the gene ends were 4 bases for V and 4 bases for J; bases not matched to a gene: 5. This CDR3 has 16 residues. For the CDR3, the DNA is TGTGCCAGCAGTTCTCCGGGACAGGGGGGTAATGAAAAACTGTTTTTT. It is translated as CASSSPGQGGNEKLFF.

This chain links TRBV28 with TRBJ2-1, with 9 nucleotides matching TRBD1. Trimming removed 6 bases from V and 8 bases from J; junction bases left unmatched: 14. CDR3 length: 16 amino acids. CDR1 MDHEN and CDR2 SYDVKM come from the germline V gene. CDR3 in amino acids: CASSRTGALSVHEQFF. In DNA form, the CDR3 reads TGTGCCAGCAGCCGGACAGGGGCGTTATCAGTCCATGAGCAGTTCTTC. Looking up the rest from reference TRBV28 and TRBJ2-1 gives the full variable domain: DVKVTQSSRYLVKRTGEKVFLECVQDMDHENMFWYRQDPGLGLRLIYFSYDVKMKEKGDIPEGYSVSREKKERFSLILESASTNQTSMYLCASSRTGALSVHEQFFGPGTRLTVL.

The gene calls are TRBV7-2 and TRBJ2-1, with D possibly TRBD2 on 6 matching bases. V lost 3 bases, J lost 15 bases, and 24 bases lay in between. The CDR3 covers 15 residues. CDR1 is SGHTA and CDR2 is FQGNSA in the germline V gene. CDR3 protein: CASSLRIRDLEGVFF. DNA for the CDR3: TGTGCCAGCAGCTTGCGGATCCGGGATTTGGAGGGAGTGTTCTTC.

This clone has a handful of counts. This sequence joins TRBV2 and TRBJ1-1; 9 bases line up with TRBD1. The CDR3 consists of 15 residues. Germline CDR1 is SNHLY and CDR2 is FYNNEI. With 5 bases clipped from V and 4 bases from J, the junction kept 8 bases outside the gene matches. The DNA for the CDR3 is TGTGCCAGCAGTCCCGGGACAGGGAGGGTCACTGAAGCTTTCTTT. Translation: CASSPGTGRVTEAFF.

This clone appeared a single time. CDR3 sequence (DNA): TGCAGCGTTGAAGAAGGGACTCACCTTTGGGAGACCCAGTACTTC. Translated, it gives CSVEEGTHLWETQYF. This chain links TRBV29-1 with TRBJ2-5; possible D gene TRBD2, 6 bases. Trimming left V 0 bases short and J 5 bases short, with 16 bases between. The CDR3 spans 15 residues. CDR1 and CDR2 (germline): SQVTM, ANQGSEA.

The chain combines TRBV10-3 with TRBJ1-1, with a tentative D call TRBD1 (5 bases). V lost 4 bases and J 7 bases, leaving 10 bases between the germline ends. There are 12 residues in the CDR3. The germline V gene has CDR1 ENHRY and CDR2 SYGVKD. The CDR3 here is CAISGGGDEAFF. For the CDR3, the DNA is TGTGCCATCAGTGGGGGCGGAGATGAAGCTTTCTTT.

This clone occurred once. The rearrangement links TRBV6-7 to TRBJ2-5; D not resolved. TRBV6-7 is known as an ORF, though its function is uncertain. The CDR3 is 13 residues long. The CDR3 nucleotides read TGTGAATCAACATGGGCAAGCCAAGAGACCCAGTACTTC. This translates into CESTWASQETQYF.

The V gene is TRBV6-1, the J gene TRBJ2-1; 8 bases fit TRBD1. The CDR3 has 15 amino acids. CDR1 MNHNS and CDR2 SASEGT come from the germline V gene. The V gene end was trimmed by 1 base and the J gene end by 8 bases; junction bases not matched to a gene: 7. CDR3 residues: CASSEDWTGSYEQFF. CDR3 nucleotides: TGTGCCAGCAGTGAAGACTGGACAGGGAGCTATGAGCAGTTCTTC.

The V gene is TRBV5-4, the J gene TRBJ2-7; 10 positions match TRBD1. Germline values: CDR1 SGHNT, CDR2 YYREEE (reference sequence). Trimming took 5 bases from V and 13 from J; bases not matched to a gene: 15. This CDR3 is 14 amino acids long. CDR3: CASSPDRGFPRVYF. The CDR3 bases are TGTGCCAGCAGTCCGGACAGGGGGTTTCCTCGGGTTTACTTC.

This clone was seen only once. This chain joins TRBV27 and TRBJ1-6; perhaps TRBD1 as D (5 bases). Germline V gene data show CDR1 as MNHEY and CDR2 as SMNVEV (reference sequence). The CDR3 has 14 amino acids. V was shortened by 6 bases and J by 7 bases, with 13 bases between the two germline ends. DNA for the CDR3: TGTGCCAGCAGCAAAGGGGCAGGGAATTCACCCCTCCACTTT. It is translated as CASSKGAGNSPLHF.

This chain links TRBV19 with TRBJ2-5; 7 bases map to TRBD2. The J call is doubtful: the DNA matches TRBJ2-7 better. This CDR3 contains 13 residues. CDR1 is LNHDA and CDR2 is SQIVND in the germline V gene (reference sequence). This chain's CDR3 is CASSGGGFNEQYF. CDR3 bases: TGTGCCAGTTCGGGGGGAGGATTTAACGAGCAGTACTTC.

This rearrangement joins TRBV6-1 to TRBJ1-5; tentative D call: TRBD1 (5 bases). V lost 2 bases and J lost 0, with 11 bases in between. Germline V gene sequence: CDR1 MNHNS, CDR2 SASEGT. There are 16 residues in the CDR3. DNA of the CDR3: TGTGCCAGCAGTGAACCTGACAGCGATAGCAATCAGCCCCAGCATTTT. Protein: CASSEPDSDSNQPQHF.

The gene calls are TRBV9 and TRBJ2-1, with D possibly being TRBD2 (6 bases). CDR3 length: 14 residues. Germline lookup yields CDR1 SGDLS and CDR2 YYNGEE. Trimming left V 4 bases short and J 4 bases short, with 12 bases between. This CDR3 is CASSINGGYNEQFF. Here the CDR3 DNA reads TGTGCCAGCAGCATCAACGGGGGATACAATGAGCAGTTCTTC.